This T cell receptor (beta chain) was found in a study of sequential checkpoint blockade in melanoma. Whole-study context: Both treatment sequences were followed by maintenance nivolumab. Matched biopsies came pretreatment and at week 13 for some 22 patients. General study points: PD-L1 staining and CD8+ counts, not mutational load, tracked tumor T-cell clonality. Pretreatment TIL clonality tracked with response in the nivolumab-first arm.

This table comes from immunoSEQ multiplex PCR, and its TCRdb copy is limited to in-frame clones, with some not included. Among about 20,000 clones listed, more than 65% were seen once. Documented treatment: randomized to nivolumab then ipilimumab (arm A) or the reverse (arm B). Comments on this clone: What it binds is unknown.

This TCR was sampled from a human donor with melanoma. Source: tumor tissue (inferred from file names), taken from a patient given nivolumab and ipilimumab in sequence.

The CDR3 coding sequence is TGTGCCAGCAGCATACTAACAGGGGGCGCGAGAATGACCGGGGAGCTGTTTTTT. Its translation is CASSILTGGARMTGELFF. The chain recombines TRBV11-3 with TRBJ2-2; 9 nucleotides align to TRBD1. The CDR3 covers 18 residues. CDR1 is SGHNT and CDR2 is YENEEA in the germline V gene. V lost 5 bases and J lost 5; bases outside the gene matches: 15.